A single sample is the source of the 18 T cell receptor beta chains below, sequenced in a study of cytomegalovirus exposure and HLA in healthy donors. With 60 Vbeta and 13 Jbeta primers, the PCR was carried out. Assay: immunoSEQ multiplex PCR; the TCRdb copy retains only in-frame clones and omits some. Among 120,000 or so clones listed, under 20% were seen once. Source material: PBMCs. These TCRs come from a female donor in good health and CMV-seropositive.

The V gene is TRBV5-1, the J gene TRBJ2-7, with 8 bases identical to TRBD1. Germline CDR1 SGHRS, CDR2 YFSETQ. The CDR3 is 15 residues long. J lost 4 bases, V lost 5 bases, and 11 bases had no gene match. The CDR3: CASRPDRGLPYEQYF. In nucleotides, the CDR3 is TGCGCCAGCAGGCCTGACAGGGGCCTACCTTACGAGCAGTACTTC.

The CDR3 spells CASSVVGQGGTGYTF. The CDR3, as DNA: TGTGCCAGCAGCGTAGTGGGGCAGGGTGGCACCGGCTACACCTTC. The chain uses TRBV9 and TRBJ1-2, with D possibly matching TRBD1 (5 bases). V was trimmed by 0 bases and J by 8 bases, leaving 17 bases between them. There are 15 residues in the CDR3. Germline V gene data show CDR1 as SGDLS and CDR2 as YYNGEE. Full variable domain (rest looked up from reference TRBV9 and TRBJ1-2): DSGVTQTPKHLITATGQRVTLRCSPRSGDLSVYWYQQSLDQGLQFLIQYYNGEERAKGNILERFSAQQFPDLHSELNLSSLELGDSALYFCASSVVGQGGTGYTFGSGTRLTVV.

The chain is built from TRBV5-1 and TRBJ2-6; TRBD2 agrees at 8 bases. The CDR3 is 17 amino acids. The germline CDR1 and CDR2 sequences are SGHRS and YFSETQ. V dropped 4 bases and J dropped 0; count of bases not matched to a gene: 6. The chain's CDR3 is CASSLKRGNSGANVLTF. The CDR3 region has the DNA TGCGCCAGCAGCCTCAAGCGGGGGAACTCTGGGGCCAACGTCCTGACTTTC.

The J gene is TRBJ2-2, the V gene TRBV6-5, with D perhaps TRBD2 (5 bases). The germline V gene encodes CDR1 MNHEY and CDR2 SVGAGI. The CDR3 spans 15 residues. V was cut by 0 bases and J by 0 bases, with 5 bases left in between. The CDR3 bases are TGTGCCAGCAGTTACTCACTAGCGAACACCGGGGAGCTGTTTTTT. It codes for CASSYSLANTGELFF.

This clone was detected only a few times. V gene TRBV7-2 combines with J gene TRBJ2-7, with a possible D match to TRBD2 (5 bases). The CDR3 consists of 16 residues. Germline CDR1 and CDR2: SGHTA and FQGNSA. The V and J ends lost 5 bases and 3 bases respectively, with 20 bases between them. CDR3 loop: CASSETSWTDYYEQYF. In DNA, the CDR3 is TGTGCCAGCAGCGAGACGTCCTGGACTGACTACTACGAGCAGTACTTC.

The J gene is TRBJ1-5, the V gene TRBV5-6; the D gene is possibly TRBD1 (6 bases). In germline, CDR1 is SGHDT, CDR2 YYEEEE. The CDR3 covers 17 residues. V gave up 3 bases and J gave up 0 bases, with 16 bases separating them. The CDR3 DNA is TGTGCCAGCAGCTACGGGCCCGGGGGGCATAGCAATCAGCCCCAGCATTTT. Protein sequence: CASSYGPGGHSNQPQHF.

Here the CDR3 reads CASTWSGSSYNEQFF. The CDR3 coding sequence is TGTGCCAGCACCTGGAGCGGGAGCTCCTACAATGAGCAGTTCTTC. The chain employs TRBV27 and TRBJ2-1, with 8 nucleotides matching TRBD2. CDR1 and CDR2 (germline): MNHEY, SMNVEV (reference sequence). Unmatched junction bases numbered 5, after V lost 7 bases and J lost 0 bases. This CDR3 is 15 amino acids long.

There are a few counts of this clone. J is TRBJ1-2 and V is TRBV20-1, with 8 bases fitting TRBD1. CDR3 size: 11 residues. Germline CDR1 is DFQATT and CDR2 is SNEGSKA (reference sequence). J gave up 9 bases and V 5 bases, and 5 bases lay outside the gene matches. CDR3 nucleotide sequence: TGCAGTGCTCGGACAGGGACGAGCTACACCTTC. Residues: CSARTGTSYTF.

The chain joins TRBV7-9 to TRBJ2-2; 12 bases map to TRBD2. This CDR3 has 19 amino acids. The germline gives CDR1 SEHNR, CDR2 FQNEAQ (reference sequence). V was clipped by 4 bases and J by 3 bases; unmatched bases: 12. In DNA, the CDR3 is TGTGCCAGCAGCTACAAACTGCGACCTAGCGGGAGGGACACCGGGGAGCTGTTTTTT. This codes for CASSYKLRPSGRDTGELFF.

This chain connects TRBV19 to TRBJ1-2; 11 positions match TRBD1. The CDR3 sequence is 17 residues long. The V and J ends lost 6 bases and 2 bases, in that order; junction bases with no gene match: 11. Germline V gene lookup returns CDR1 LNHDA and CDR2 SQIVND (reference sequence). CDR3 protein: CASSRRTGQGANYGYTF. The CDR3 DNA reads TGTGCCAGTAGCCGGAGAACTGGACAGGGGGCGAACTATGGCTACACCTTC.

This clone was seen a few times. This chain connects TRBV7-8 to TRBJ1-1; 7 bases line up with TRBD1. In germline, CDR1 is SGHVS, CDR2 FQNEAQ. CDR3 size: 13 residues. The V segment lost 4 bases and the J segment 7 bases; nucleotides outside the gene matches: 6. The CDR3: CASSSITGVEAFF. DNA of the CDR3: TGTGCCAGCAGCTCAATTACAGGGGTTGAAGCTTTCTTT.

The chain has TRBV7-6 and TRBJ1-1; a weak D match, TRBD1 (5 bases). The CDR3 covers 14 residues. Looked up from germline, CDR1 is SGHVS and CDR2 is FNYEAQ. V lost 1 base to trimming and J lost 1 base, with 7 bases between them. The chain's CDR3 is CASSLGGGNTEAFF. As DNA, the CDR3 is TGTGCCAGCAGCTTAGGGGGGGGGAACACTGAAGCTTTCTTT.

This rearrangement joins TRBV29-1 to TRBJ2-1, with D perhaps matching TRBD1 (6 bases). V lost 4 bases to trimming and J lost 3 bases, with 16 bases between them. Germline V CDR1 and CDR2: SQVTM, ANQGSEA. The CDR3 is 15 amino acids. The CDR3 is CSVVFGTLDYNEQFF. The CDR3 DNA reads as TGCAGCGTTGTTTTTGGGACATTGGACTACAATGAGCAGTTCTTC.

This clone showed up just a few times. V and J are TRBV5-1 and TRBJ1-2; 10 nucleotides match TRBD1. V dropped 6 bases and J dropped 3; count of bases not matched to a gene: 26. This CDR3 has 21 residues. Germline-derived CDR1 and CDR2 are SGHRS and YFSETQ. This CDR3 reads CASIYCRDRGDSRLVYYGYTF. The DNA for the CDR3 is TGCGCCAGCATTTATTGCCGGGACAGGGGTGATTCCAGGTTGGTTTACTATGGCTACACCTTC.

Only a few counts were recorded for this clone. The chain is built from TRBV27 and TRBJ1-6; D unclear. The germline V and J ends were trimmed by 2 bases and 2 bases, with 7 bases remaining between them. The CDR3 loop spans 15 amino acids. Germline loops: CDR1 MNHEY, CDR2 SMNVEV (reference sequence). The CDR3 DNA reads TGTGCCAGCAGTTTAGCAGGCACCTATAATTCACCCCTCCACTTT. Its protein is CASSLAGTYNSPLHF.

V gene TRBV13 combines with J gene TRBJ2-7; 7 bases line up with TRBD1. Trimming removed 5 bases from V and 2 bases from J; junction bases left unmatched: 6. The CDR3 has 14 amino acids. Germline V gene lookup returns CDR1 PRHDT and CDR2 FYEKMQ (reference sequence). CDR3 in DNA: TGTGCCAGCAGCCGGGGACAGCTGACCTACGAGCAGTACTTC. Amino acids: CASSRGQLTYEQYF. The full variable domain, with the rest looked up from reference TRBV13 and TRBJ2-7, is AAGVIQSPRHLIKEKRETATLKCYPIPRHDTVYWYQQGPGQDPQFLISFYEKMQSDKGSIPDRFSAQQFSDYHSELNMSSLELGDSALYFCASSRGQLTYEQYFGPGTRLTVT.

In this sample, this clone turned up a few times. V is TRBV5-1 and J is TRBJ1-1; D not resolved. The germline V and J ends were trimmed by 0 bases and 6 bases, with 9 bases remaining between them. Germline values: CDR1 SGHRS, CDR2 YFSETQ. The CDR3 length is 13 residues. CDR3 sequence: CASSLDRIAEAFF. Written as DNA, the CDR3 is TGCGCCAGCAGCTTGGATCGTATTGCTGAAGCTTTCTTT.

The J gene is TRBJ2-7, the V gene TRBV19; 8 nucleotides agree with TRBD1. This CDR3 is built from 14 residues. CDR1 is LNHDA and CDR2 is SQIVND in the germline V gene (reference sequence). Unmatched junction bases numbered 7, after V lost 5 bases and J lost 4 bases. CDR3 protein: CASSRIDRGYEQYF. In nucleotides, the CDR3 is TGTGCCAGTAGTCGAATAGACAGGGGTTACGAGCAGTACTTC.